This T cell receptor (beta chain) was recorded in a study of T cells expressing NK-cell markers (dated by TCRdb to 2020 to 2021). For the study in its entirety: Several donors provided sorted CD3+CD56+NKG2C+, CD3+CD56+NKG2C- and CD3+CD56-NKG2C+ T-cell subsets, whose TCR beta-chain repertoires were profiled. Of the eight sequenced donors, seven were found to be HCMV-seropositive and one was found to be HCMV-seronegative. The libraries were sequenced on Illumina HiSeq 2000/2500, MiSeq or NextSeq, producing 2 x 150 bp reads. The eight sequenced donors were randomly selected healthy volunteers, three men and five women. Paper-wide results and their limitations: Those dominant clonotypes were again the most abundant among CD3+CD56-NKG2C+ cells in a few donors, at about 28.3-60.1%. Whether the expanded NKG2C-expressing T cell clones were specific for HCMV antigens was left unclear. For several donors, the dominant CD3+CD56+NKG2C+ clonotypes were among the top 10 CD8+ clonotypes and accounted for 1.0-7.0% of CD8+ T cells.

Measured from the cysteine to the phenylalanine, the CDR3 is 15 residues long. No DNA sequence is on record. CDR1 and CDR2, looked up from the germline V gene, are SGHDN and FVKESK. Comment on this clonotype: Its antigen has not been determined.

HCMV-specific IgG was detected in serum with a commercial ELISA kit to determine HCMV serostatus. Peripheral blood mononuclear cells were isolated from blood by Ficoll density gradient centrifugation. The sample was run on an Illumina HiSeq 2000. 5'RACE template switching, by which a universal primer site and unique molecular identifiers were added, was used to make TCR beta cDNA libraries. Priming for cDNA synthesis came from the TCR beta constant segment, and two successive PCR amplification steps followed. In the authors' own workflow: Reads were demultiplexed and grouped by UMI with MIGEC, and clonotypes were assembled and quantified with MiTCR. To exclude erroneous sequences, only TCR cDNA sequences supported by at least two reads were retained. The tcR package was used for downstream repertoire analysis, and clonotypes were matched between fractions using CDR3 nucleotide sequence together with V segment. VDJmatch was used to annotate antigen specificity against VDJdb, with one amino acid substitution in CDR3 allowed. Based on TCRdb reprocessing of the reads, there is one entry per CDR3 protein sequence, and DNA is missing. These V and J calls are TCRdb output, not the study's own analysis. The sample table on file contains under 600,000 distinct CDR3 sequences. The top ten constitute roughly 1.4% of the sample.

The sequence was obtained from a woman in her 50s in good health. Donor details come from another sample of the same person, matched by shared clones. What was sequenced was blood T cells: a sorted CD56 or NKG2C T cell subset, CD4+ or CD8+ T cells, or bulk PBMC T cells (not recorded which). The chain is made from TRBV14 and TRBJ1-1. Here the CDR3 is given as CASSQEFGQLTEAFF.